The 9 T cell receptor beta chains given below trace back to one sample, sequenced in a study of cytomegalovirus exposure and HLA in healthy donors. 13 Jbeta primers and 60 Vbeta primers were used for the PCR. TCRdb keeps only in-frame clones here, not all; method: immunoSEQ multiplex PCR. The table has 150,000 to 200,000 clones, 65% to 70% seen once. The sample was PBMCs. All receptors come from a man aged 25-45 years in good health and CMV-seropositive.

V usage is TRBV7-9 and J usage is TRBJ2-1; perhaps TRBD1 as D (6 bases). CDR1 is SEHNR, CDR2 FQNEAQ, per germline (reference sequence). CDR3 size: 14 residues. V shed 4 bases and J shed 9 bases, with 16 bases lying between them. In DNA, the CDR3 is TGTGCCAGCAGCTCAGAAACAGGGAAATTTGAGCAGTTCTTC. This encodes CASSSETGKFEQFF.

The CDR3, as DNA: TGTGCCAGCAGACCCCCCGGTAGCTCCTACAATGAGCAGTTCTTC. Residues: CASRPPGSSYNEQFF. This chain connects TRBV7-2 to TRBJ2-1, with unresolved D. The CDR3 totals 15 residues. V dropped 6 bases and J dropped 0 bases, with 12 bases sitting between them. Per germline, CDR1 SGHTA and CDR2 FQGNSA.

The chain carries TRBV27 and TRBJ2-1, with 10 bases lining up with TRBD2. This CDR3 is built from 16 residues. Germline CDR1 MNHEY, CDR2 SMNVEV (reference sequence). V lost 5 bases, J lost 5 bases, and 9 bases stayed unmatched. The CDR3 region is CASSPKSGRAHNEQFF. CDR3 DNA: TGTGCCAGCAGTCCCAAGAGCGGGAGGGCCCACAATGAGCAGTTCTTC.

V is TRBV27 and J is TRBJ1-5, with TRBD1 matching 8 bases. There are 15 residues in the CDR3. The V gene's germline CDR1 is MNHEY and CDR2 SMNVEV (reference sequence). Trimming took 6 bases from V and 5 from J; bases not matched to a gene: 9. The CDR3 nucleotides read TGTGCCAGCAGCCGACAGGGGCCACACGATCAGCCCCAGCATTTT. The encoded protein is CASSRQGPHDQPQHF.

This clone showed up just once. The rearrangement joins TRBV7-2 to TRBJ2-1; 7 bases agree with TRBD2. J lost 0 bases, V lost 3 bases, and 2 bases had no gene match. The CDR3 loop spans 15 amino acids. The germline V gene encodes CDR1 SGHTA and CDR2 FQGNSA. CDR3 region: CASSLLADSYNEQFF. The CDR3 DNA follows: TGTGCCAGCAGCTTGCTAGCGGACTCCTACAATGAGCAGTTCTTC.

The V and J genes are TRBV7-3 and TRBJ2-7; perhaps TRBD1 as D (5 bases). The V end lost 6 bases, the J end lost 2 bases, and 14 bases lay between the germline ends. Germline CDR1 and CDR2: SGHTA and FQGTGA. The CDR3 consists of 14 residues. CDR3 in amino acids: CASSEKGPTYEQYF. DNA for the CDR3: TGTGCCAGCAGTGAGAAGGGGCCGACCTACGAGCAGTACTTC.

The genes are TRBV28 and TRBJ2-7; D uncertain. CDR1 is MDHEN, CDR2 SYDVKM, per germline. V was trimmed by 10 bases and J by 0 bases, leaving 4 bases between them. The CDR3 loop spans 10 amino acids. The CDR3 loop is CATLSYEQYF. The CDR3 nucleotides read TGTGCCACTCTCTCCTACGAGCAGTACTTC.

J is TRBJ2-7 and V is TRBV29-1; D is ambiguous. This CDR3 has 12 residues. Germline V gene data show CDR1 as SQVTM and CDR2 as ANQGSEA. V was pared by 7 bases and J by 2 bases, with 12 bases between. CDR3 in amino acids: CSAGQAPYEQYF. The CDR3, as DNA: TGCAGCGCTGGCCAGGCCCCCTACGAGCAGTACTTC.

This clone appeared a single time. The rearrangement joins TRBV7-3 to TRBJ2-1; the match to TRBD2 covers 7 bases. The CDR3 totals 15 residues. Germline values: CDR1 SGHTA, CDR2 FQGTGA. V lost 4 bases to trimming and J lost 4 bases; unmatched junction nucleotides: 7. CDR3 in amino acids: CASSSGGGTYNEQFF. The CDR3 DNA reads as TGTGCCAGCAGCTCGGGCGGGGGAACGTACAATGAGCAGTTCTTC.